This TCR beta chain was documented in a study of cytomegalovirus exposure and HLA in healthy donors. Findings and limits, study-wide: Segments of the TCR beta V type were, in most cases, productive about 90% or about 30% of the time in an earlier analysis. A later analysis showed TCR association rates differing by HLA locus, peaking at DRB1 and lowest at HLA-C. Researchers counted 164 TCR beta chains as cytomegalovirus-associated.

This CDR3 spans 13 amino acids. Looked up from germline, CDR1 is MNHEY and CDR2 is SMNVEV (reference sequence). V was pared by 5 bases and J by 3 bases, with 10 bases between. This PCR relied on a set of 60 Vbeta primers and 13 Jbeta primers. TCRdb keeps only in-frame clones here, not all; method: immunoSEQ multiplex PCR. The sample lists around 92,000 clones; around 80% were seen once. About this clone: The antigen is not known.

The chain uses TRBV27 and TRBJ1-2; D unresolved. The TCR was taken from a human donor in good health. The sequencing sample was made of PBMCs. CDR3 in amino acids: CASSPPGYYGYTF. The DNA of the CDR3 is TGTGCCAGCAGTCCGCCGGGTTACTATGGCTACACCTTC.